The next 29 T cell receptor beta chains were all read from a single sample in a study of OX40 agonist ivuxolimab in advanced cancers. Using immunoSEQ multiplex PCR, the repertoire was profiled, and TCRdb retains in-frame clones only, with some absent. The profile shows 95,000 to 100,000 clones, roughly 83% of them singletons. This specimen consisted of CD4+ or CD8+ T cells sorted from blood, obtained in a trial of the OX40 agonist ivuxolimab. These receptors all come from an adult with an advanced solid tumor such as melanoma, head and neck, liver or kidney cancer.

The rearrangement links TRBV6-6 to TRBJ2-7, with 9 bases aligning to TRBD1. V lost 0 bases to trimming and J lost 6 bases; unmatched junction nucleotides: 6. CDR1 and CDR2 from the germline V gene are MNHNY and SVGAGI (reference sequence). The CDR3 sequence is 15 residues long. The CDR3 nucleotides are TGTGCCAGCAGTTACTCTCCGGGACAGGGAAGCGAGCAGTACTTC. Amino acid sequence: CASSYSPGQGSEQYF.

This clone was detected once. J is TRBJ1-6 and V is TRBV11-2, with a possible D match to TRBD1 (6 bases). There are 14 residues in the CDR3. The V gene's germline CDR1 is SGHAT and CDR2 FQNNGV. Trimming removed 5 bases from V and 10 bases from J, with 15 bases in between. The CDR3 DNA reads TGTGCCAGCAGCCAAACAGGGTTTAGGTCACCCCTCCACTTT. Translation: CASSQTGFRSPLHF.

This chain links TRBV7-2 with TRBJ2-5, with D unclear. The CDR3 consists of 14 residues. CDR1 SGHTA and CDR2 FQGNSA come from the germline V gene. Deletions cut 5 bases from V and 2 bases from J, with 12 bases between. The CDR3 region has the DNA TGTGCCAGCAGCCCCCCGGCCTCACAAGAGACCCAGTACTTC. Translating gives CASSPPASQETQYF.

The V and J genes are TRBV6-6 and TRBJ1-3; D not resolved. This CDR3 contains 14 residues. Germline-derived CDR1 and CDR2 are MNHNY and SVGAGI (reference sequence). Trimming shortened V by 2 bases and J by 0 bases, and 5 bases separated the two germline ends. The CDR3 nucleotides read TGTGCCAGCAGTTACGGGAGCTCTGGAAACACCATATATTTT. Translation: CASSYGSSGNTIYF.

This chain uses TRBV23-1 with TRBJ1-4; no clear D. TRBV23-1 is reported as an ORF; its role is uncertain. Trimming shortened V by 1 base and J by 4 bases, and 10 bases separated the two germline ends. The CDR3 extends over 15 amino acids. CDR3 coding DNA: TGCGCCAGCAGTCAATTGGGTCAGCGTAATGAAAAACTGTTTTTT. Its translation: CASSQLGQRNEKLFF.

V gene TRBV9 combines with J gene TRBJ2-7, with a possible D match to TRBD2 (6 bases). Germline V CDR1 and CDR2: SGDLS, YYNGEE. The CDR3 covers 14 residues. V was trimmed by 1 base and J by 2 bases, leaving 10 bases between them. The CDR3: CASSVTGEPYEQYF. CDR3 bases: TGTGCCAGCAGCGTAACGGGAGAGCCCTACGAGCAGTACTTC.

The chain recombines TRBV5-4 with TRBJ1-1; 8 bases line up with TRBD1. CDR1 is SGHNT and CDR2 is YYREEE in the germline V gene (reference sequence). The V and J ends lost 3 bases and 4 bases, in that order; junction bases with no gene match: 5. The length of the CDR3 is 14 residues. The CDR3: CASSSQGATTEAFF. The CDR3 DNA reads TGTGCCAGCAGCTCCCAGGGGGCTACCACTGAAGCTTTCTTT.

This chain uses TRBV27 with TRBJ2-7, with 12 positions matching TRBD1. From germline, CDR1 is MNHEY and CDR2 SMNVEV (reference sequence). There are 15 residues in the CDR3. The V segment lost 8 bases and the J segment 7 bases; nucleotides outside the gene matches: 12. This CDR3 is CASGDPGQGAGEQYF. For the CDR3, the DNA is TGTGCCAGCGGGGATCCGGGACAGGGGGCGGGGGAGCAGTACTTC.

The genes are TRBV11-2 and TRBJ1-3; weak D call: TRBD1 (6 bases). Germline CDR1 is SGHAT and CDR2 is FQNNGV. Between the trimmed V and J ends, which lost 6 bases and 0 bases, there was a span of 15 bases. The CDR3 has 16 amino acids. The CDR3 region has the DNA TGTGCCAGCAGAGAGGGGGTATGGGGCTCTGGAAACACCATATATTTT. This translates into CASREGVWGSGNTIYF.

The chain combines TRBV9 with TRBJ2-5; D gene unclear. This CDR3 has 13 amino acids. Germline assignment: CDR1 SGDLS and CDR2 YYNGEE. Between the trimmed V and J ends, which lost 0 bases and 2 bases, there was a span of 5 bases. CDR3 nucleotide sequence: TGTGCCAGCAGCGTAGCTCAGCAAGAGACCCAGTACTTC. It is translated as CASSVAQQETQYF. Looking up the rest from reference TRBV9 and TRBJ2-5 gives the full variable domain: DSGVTQTPKHLITATGQRVTLRCSPRSGDLSVYWYQQSLDQGLQFLIQYYNGEERAKGNILERFSAQQFPDLHSELNLSSLELGDSALYFCASSVAQQETQYFGPGTRLLVL.

The CDR3 bases are TGTGCCAGCAGAGGTGGAGGGACAGGGGCTTATGGCTACACCTTC. This gives the protein CASRGGGTGAYGYTF. The chain employs TRBV27 and TRBJ1-2; TRBD1 agrees at 10 bases. Trimming took 6 bases from V and 5 from J; bases not matched to a gene: 9. This CDR3 contains 15 residues. The germline gives CDR1 MNHEY, CDR2 SMNVEV (reference sequence).

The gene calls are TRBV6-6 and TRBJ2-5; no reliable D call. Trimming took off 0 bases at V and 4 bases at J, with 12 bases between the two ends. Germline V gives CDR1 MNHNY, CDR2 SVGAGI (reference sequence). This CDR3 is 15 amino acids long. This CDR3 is CASSYSLSERETQYF. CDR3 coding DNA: TGTGCCAGCAGTTACTCGTTGTCAGAGCGAGAGACCCAGTACTTC.

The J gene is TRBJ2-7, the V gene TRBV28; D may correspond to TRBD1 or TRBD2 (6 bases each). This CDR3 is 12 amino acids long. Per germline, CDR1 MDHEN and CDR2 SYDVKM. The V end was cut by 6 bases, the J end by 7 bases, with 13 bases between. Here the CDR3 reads CASRWGAQEQYF. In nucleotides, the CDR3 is TGTGCCAGCAGGTGGGGGGCCCAGGAGCAGTACTTC.

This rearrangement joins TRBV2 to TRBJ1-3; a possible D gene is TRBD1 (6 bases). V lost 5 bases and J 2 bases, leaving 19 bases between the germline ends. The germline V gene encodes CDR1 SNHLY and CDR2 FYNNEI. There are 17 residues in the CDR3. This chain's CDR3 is CASSHTSGAGAGNTIYF. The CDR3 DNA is TGTGCCAGCAGTCACACCTCGGGGGCAGGGGCTGGAAACACCATATATTTT.

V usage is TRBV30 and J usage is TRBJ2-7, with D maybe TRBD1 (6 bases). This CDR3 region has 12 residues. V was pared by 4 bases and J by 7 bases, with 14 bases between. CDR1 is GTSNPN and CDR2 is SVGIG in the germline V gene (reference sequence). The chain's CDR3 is CAWIPFQGEQYF. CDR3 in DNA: TGTGCCTGGATACCCTTCCAGGGGGAGCAGTACTTC.

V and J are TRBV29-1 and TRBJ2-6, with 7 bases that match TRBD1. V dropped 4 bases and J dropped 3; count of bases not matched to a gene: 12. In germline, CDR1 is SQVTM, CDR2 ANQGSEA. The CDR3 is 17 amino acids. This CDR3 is CSVAPPGGISGANVLTF. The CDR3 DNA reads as TGCAGCGTTGCCCCGCCAGGGGGAATAAGTGGGGCCAACGTCCTGACTTTC.

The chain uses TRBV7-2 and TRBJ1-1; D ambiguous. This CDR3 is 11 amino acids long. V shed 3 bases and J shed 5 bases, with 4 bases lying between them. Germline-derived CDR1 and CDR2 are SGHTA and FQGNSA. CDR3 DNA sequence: TGTGCCAGCAGCTTCGGAACTGAAGCTTTCTTT. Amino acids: CASSFGTEAFF. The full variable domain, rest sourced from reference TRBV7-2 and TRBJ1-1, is GAGVSQSPSNKVTEKGKDVELRCDPISGHTALYWYRQSLGQGLEFLIYFQGNSAPDKSGLPSDRFSAERTGGSVSTLTIQRTQQEDSAVYLCASSFGTEAFFGQGTRLTVV.

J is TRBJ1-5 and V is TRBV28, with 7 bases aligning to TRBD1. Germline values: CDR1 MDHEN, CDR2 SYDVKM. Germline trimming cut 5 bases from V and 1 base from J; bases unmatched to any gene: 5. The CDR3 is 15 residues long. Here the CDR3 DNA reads TGTGCCAGCAGTGCTAGACAGGGAAGCAATCAGCCCCAGCATTTT. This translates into CASSARQGSNQPQHF. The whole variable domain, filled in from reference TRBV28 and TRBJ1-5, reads DVKVTQSSRYLVKRTGEKVFLECVQDMDHENMFWYRQDPGLGLRLIYFSYDVKMKEKGDIPEGYSVSREKKERFSLILESASTNQTSMYLCASSARQGSNQPQHFGDGTRLSIL.

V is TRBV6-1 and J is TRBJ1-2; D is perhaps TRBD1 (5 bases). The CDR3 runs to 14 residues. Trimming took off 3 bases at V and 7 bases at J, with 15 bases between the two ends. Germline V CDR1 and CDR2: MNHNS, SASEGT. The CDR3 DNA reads TGTGCCAGCAGTGAGGGACGGGGGGTTGGTGGCTACACCTTC. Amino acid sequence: CASSEGRGVGGYTF.

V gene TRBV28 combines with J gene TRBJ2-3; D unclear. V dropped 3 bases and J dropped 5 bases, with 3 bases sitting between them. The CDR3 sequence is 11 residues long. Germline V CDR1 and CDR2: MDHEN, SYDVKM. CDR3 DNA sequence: TGTGCCAGCAGTTTGGAAGATACGCAGTATTTT. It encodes CASSLEDTQYF.

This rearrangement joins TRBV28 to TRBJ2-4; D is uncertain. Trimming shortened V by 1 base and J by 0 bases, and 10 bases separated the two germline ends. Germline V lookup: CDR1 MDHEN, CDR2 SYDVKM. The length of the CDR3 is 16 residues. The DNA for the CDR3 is TGTGCCAGCAGTTTATTAGGCCAGCCAGCCAAAAACATTCAGTACTTC. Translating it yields CASSLLGQPAKNIQYF.

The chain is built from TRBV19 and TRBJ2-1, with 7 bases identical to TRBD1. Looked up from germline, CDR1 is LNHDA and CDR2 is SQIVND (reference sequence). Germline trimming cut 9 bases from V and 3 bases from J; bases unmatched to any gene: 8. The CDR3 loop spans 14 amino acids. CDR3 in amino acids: CASTTGTDYNEQFF. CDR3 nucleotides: TGTGCCAGCACCACCGGGACAGACTACAATGAGCAGTTCTTC.

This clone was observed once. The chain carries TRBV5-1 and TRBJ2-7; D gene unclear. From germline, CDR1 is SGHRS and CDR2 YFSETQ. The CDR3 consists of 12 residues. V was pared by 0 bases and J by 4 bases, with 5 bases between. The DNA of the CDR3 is TGCGCCAGCAGCTTGGGATTTTACGAGCAGTACTTC. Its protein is CASSLGFYEQYF.

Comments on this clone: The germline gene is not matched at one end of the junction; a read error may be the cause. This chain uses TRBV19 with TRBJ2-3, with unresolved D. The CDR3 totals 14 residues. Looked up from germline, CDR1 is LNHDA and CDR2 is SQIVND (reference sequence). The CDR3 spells CVSSIQRFTDTQYF. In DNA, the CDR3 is TGTGTCAGTAGTATCCAGAGATTCACAGATACGCAGTATTTT.

In DNA form, the CDR3 reads TGTGCCAGCTCTCCGGACGTAGGGTTTGGGGGCTACACCTTC. It is translated as CASSPDVGFGGYTF. V is TRBV18 and J is TRBJ1-2; D gene ambiguous. This CDR3 spans 14 amino acids. V was clipped by 6 bases and J by 8 bases, with 19 bases between them. Germline V gives CDR1 KGHSH, CDR2 LQKENI.

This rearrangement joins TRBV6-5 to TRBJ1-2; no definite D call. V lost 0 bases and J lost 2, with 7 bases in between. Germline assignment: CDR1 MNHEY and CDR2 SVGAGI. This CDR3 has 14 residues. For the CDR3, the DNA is TGTGCCAGCAGTTACTCGAGAGGGAACTATGGCTACACCTTC. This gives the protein CASSYSRGNYGYTF.

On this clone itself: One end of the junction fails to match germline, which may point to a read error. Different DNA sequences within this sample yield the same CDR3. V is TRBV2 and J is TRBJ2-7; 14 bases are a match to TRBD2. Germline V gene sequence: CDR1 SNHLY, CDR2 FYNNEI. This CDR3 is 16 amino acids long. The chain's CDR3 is CASRGTSGSRSYEQYF. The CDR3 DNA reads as TGTGCCAGCCGTGGGACTAGCGGGAGCCGCTCCTACGAGCAGTACTTT.

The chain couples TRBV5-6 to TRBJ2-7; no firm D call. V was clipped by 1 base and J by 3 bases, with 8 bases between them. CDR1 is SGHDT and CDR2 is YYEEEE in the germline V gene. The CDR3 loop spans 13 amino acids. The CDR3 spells CASSLKTFYEQYF. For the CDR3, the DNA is TGTGCCAGCAGCTTGAAAACCTTCTACGAGCAGTACTTC.

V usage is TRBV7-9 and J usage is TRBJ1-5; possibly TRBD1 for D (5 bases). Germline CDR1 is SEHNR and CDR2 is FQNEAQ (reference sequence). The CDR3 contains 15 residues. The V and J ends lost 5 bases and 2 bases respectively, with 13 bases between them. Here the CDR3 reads CASSPGGAGNQPQHF. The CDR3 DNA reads TGTGCCAGCAGCCCCGGAGGGGCGGGCAATCAGCCCCAGCATTTT.